Only a few counts were recorded for the clone carrying this T cell receptor (beta chain). Authors of the study amplified TCR beta CDR3 regions from RNA transcripts. First-round RT-PCR with HTBI primers amplified the TCR CDR3 region. One entry per CDR3 protein results from TCRdb running MiXCR on the multiplex PCR reads. This table has about 840,000 distinct CDR3 sequences, 38% appearing once. The data stem from a study of T cells in Graves' hyperthyroidism and ophthalmopathy. The CDR3 runs to 13 residues. Germline V gives CDR1 SGHAT, CDR2 FQNNGV. Between the trimmed V and J ends, which lost 5 bases and 3 bases, there was a span of 7 bases.

The origin of this receptor is a man younger than 35 with Graves' hyperthyroidism. Source material: blood. The chain recombines TRBV11-2 with TRBJ2-2; D unclear. The CDR3 reads CASSPDHTGELFF. As DNA, the CDR3 is TGTGCCAGCAGCCCCGACCACACCGGGGAGCTGTTTTTT.